This note documents a single T cell receptor beta chain sequence. This entry comes from a study of blood T cell repertoires in COVID-19. Study details: Whether acute or convalescent, the COVID-19 samples came from the United States, Italy and Spain.

Individuals drawn from around 24 US areas were about 18 to 89 years old. Assignment of participants to cohorts was predicated upon participant-reported clinical history. Some clones are missing from TCRdb's copy, which holds only in-frame ones; the method was immunoSEQ multiplex PCR. The sample lists approximately 390,000 clones; approximately 86% were seen once. The source is a woman in her forties with acute COVID-19. What was sequenced was PBMCs or T cells enriched from blood (not recorded which).

In DNA form, the CDR3 reads TGCGCCAGCAGTGTAGAGCTCTATGGCTACACCTTC. This codes for CASSVELYGYTF. The chain couples TRBV10-2 to TRBJ1-2; D gene ambiguous. The germline CDR1 and CDR2 sequences are WSHSY and SAAADI. The length of the CDR3 is 12 residues. V lost 4 bases, J lost 4 bases, and 7 bases lay in between.